What follows are 2 T cell receptor beta chains derived from one specimen sequenced in a study of shared clonotypes between healthy human individuals. CD45RO-negative CD8 cells positively selected for CCR7 made up the naive population, which excluded terminally differentiated effector memory CD45RA+ cells. Only in-frame clones appear in the TCRdb table, and some are missing; sequencing was by immunoSEQ multiplex PCR. The sample carries roughly 810,000 clones, roughly 96% recorded once. Sequenced: naive CD8+ T cells sorted from blood. The receptors come from a man between 25 and 39 years old in good health.

The chain links TRBV29-1 to TRBJ2-5; possibly TRBD2 for D (6 bases). The CDR3 runs to 13 residues. V shed 2 bases and J shed 5 bases, with 12 bases lying between them. The germline CDR1 and CDR2 sequences are SQVTM and ANQGSEA. Here the CDR3 DNA reads TGCAGCGTTGAATTCGTGGAGGGTGAGACCCAGTACTTC. Amino acids: CSVEFVEGETQYF. The whole variable domain, remainder taken from reference TRBV29-1 and TRBJ2-5, is SAVISQKPSRDICQRGTSLTIQCQVDSQVTMMFWYRQQPGQSLTLIATANQGSEATYESGFVIDKFPISRPNLTFSTLTVSNMSPEDSSIYLCSVEFVEGETQYFGPGTRLLVL.

CDR3 sequence reads: CASSLNPKREQYF. The CDR3 nucleotides are TGTGCCAGCAGTTTAAACCCAAAGAGGGAGCAGTACTTC. This chain links TRBV27 with TRBJ2-7; D call uncertain. There are 13 residues in the CDR3. CDR1 is MNHEY and CDR2 is SMNVEV in the germline V gene (reference sequence). V was pared by 2 bases and J by 7 bases, with 12 bases between.